These 11 T cell receptor beta chains were all obtained from the same sample, sequenced in a study of T cells after yellow fever vaccination. TCRdb itself ran the 5' RACE reads through MiXCR, one entry per CDR3 protein. This sample has 300,000 to 350,000 distinct CDR3 sequences, with 8% to 9.5% found just once. Here the sequenced sample was PBMCs, taken around 45 days after the first yellow fever vaccination. These receptors were collected from a man in his late teens or twenties who received the YFV17D yellow fever vaccine.

The chain uses TRBV13 and TRBJ1-2, with TRBD1 matching over 8 bases. Germline CDR1 and CDR2: PRHDT and FYEKMQ (reference sequence). This CDR3 is built from 15 residues. The junction had 8 bases not matched to a gene; V was cut back by 4 bases and J by 4 bases. The CDR3 DNA follows: TGTGCCAGCAGCTCCCTAGGGACAGGACTCTATGGCTACACCTTC. The encoded protein is CASSSLGTGLYGYTF. The variable domain in full, completed from reference TRBV13 and TRBJ1-2, reads AAGVIQSPRHLIKEKRETATLKCYPIPRHDTVYWYQQGPGQDPQFLISFYEKMQSDKGSIPDRFSAQQFSDYHSELNMSSLELGDSALYFCASSSLGTGLYGYTFGSGTRLTVV.

This clonotype was recorded a few times. This sequence joins TRBV13 and TRBJ2-5, with unresolved D. There are 14 residues in the CDR3. Germline V gene data show CDR1 as PRHDT and CDR2 as FYEKMQ (reference sequence). The V end was cut by 1 base, the J end by 4 bases, with 10 bases between. The CDR3 reads CASSLELRVETQYF. CDR3 nucleotides: TGTGCCAGCAGCTTAGAGCTCCGGGTAGAGACCCAGTACTTC.

The rearrangement joins TRBV7-9 to TRBJ1-1; 9 nucleotides line up with TRBD1. The CDR3 runs 15 residues. Germline values: CDR1 SEHNR, CDR2 FQNEAQ (reference sequence). The V segment lost 4 bases and the J segment 1 base; nucleotides outside the gene matches: 4. The CDR3 loop is CASSYQDRGNTEAFF. The CDR3, as DNA: TGTGCCAGCAGCTACCAGGACAGGGGGAACACTGAAGCTTTCTTT.

The J gene is TRBJ2-5, the V gene TRBV7-2; the D gene is possibly TRBD2 (5 bases). Trimming removed 5 bases at V and 2 bases at J, with 12 bases between. Germline-derived CDR1 and CDR2 are SGHTA and FQGNSA. The CDR3 has 14 residues. As DNA, the CDR3 is TGTGCCAGCAGCCCCCGGACTCCTCAAGAGACCCAGTACTTC. This encodes CASSPRTPQETQYF.

This clonotype was seen a handful of times. This CDR3 is CASSAGGSETQYF. The CDR3 bases are TGCGCCAGCAGCGCGGGGGGCAGCGAGACCCAGTACTTC. The rearrangement links TRBV5-1 to TRBJ2-5; 8 nucleotides line up with TRBD2. The ends lost 4 bases at V and 5 bases at J; junction bases unmatched: 4. This CDR3 is built from 13 residues. The germline CDR1 and CDR2 sequences are SGHRS and YFSETQ.

The chain employs TRBV4-2 and TRBJ2-1, with TRBD1 matching over 7 bases. The junction had 4 bases not matched to a gene; V was cut back by 1 base and J by 4 bases. The CDR3 is made up of 15 amino acids. The V gene's germline CDR1 is LGHNA and CDR2 YNFKEQ. The CDR3 reads CASSQAWTGYNEQFF. CDR3 in DNA: TGTGCCAGCAGCCAAGCCTGGACAGGTTACAATGAGCAGTTCTTC.

V is TRBV4-3 and J is TRBJ2-7; tentatively, D is TRBD1 or TRBD2 (5 bases each). Germline loops: CDR1 LGHNA, CDR2 YSLEER. The CDR3 has 14 residues. Trimming removed 5 bases from V and 0 bases from J, with 11 bases in between. This chain's CDR3 is CASSTRDGSYEQYF. CDR3 nucleotide sequence: TGCGCCAGCAGCACCCGGGACGGCTCCTACGAGCAGTACTTC.

This clonotype showed up just a few times. V and J are TRBV4-3 and TRBJ1-6; 7 bases are a match to TRBD1. Unmatched junction bases numbered 17, after V lost 4 bases and J lost 8 bases. This CDR3 contains 18 residues. Germline lookup yields CDR1 LGHNA and CDR2 YSLEER. The CDR3 here is CASSLYTHRDSWDSPLHF. CDR3 DNA sequence: TGCGCCAGCAGCCTCTATACCCACAGGGACAGCTGGGATTCACCCCTCCACTTT.

The CDR3 here is CASSKRTDEETQYF. The CDR3 coding sequence is TGCGCCAGCAGCAAACGGACAGACGAAGAGACCCAGTACTTC. The gene calls are TRBV5-1 and TRBJ2-5, with a tentative D call TRBD1 (6 bases). The V and J ends lost 4 bases and 3 bases respectively, with 13 bases between them. The germline CDR1 and CDR2 sequences are SGHRS and YFSETQ. There are 14 residues in the CDR3.

This clonotype was detected only a few times. This chain links TRBV10-2 with TRBJ2-5; D is unclear. V was cut by 1 base and J by 9 bases, with 15 bases left in between. Germline assignment: CDR1 WSHSY and CDR2 SAAADI. This CDR3 is 14 amino acids long. For the CDR3, the DNA is TGCGCCAGCAGTGAGTTCCCGTTTGGAGCCCCCCAGTACTTC. Translating gives CASSEFPFGAPQYF.

V usage is TRBV7-4 and J usage is TRBJ2-1; D gene uncertain. Trimming left V 3 bases short and J 3 bases short, with 21 bases between. Germline CDR1 and CDR2: SGHVT and SQSDAQ. The CDR3 is 18 amino acids. Here the CDR3 DNA reads TGTGCCAGCAGCTTCTTCTCCTGTCTTACCCGGCTCTACAATGAGCAGTTCTTC. Protein: CASSFFSCLTRLYNEQFF.